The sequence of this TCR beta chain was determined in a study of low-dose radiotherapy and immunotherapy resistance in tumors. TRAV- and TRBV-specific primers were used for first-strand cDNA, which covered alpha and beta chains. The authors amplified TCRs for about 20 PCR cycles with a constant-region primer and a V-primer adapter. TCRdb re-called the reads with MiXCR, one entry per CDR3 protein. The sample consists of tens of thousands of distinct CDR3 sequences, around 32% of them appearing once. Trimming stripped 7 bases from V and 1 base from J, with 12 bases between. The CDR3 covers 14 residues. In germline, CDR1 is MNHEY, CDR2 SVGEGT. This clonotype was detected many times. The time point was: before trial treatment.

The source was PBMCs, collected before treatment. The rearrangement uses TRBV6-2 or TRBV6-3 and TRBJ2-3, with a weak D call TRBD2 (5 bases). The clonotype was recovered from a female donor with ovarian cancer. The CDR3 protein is CASKRALGTDTQYF. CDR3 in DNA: TGTGCCAGCAAGCGTGCACTAGGCACAGATACGCAGTATTTT.